This TCR beta chain was documented in a study of T cell repertoires in cytomegalovirus infection. Study results and caveats: Summed frequency of public TCR beta families distinguished CMV carriers with the relevant HLA. Ex vivo responses were dominated by HLA-C-restricted CMV-specific TCR beta clonotypes.

Each CDR3 protein is one row after TCRdb ran MiXCR on the reads. Here the sample spans approximately 990,000 distinct CDR3 sequences, roughly 30% being singletons. The CDR3 runs 17 residues. Germline CDR1 and CDR2: SGHVS and FNYEAQ. About this clonotype: Its antigen is currently unknown. The junction shows a germline mismatch at one end, possibly a read error.

The sequence derives from a human donor in good health (CMV status not recorded). Some clones in this sample may be carry-over from other donors' samples. The specimen was cultured CD8+ T cells from PBMCs, collected from culture after CMV antigen stimulation. V gene TRBV7-6 combines with J gene TRBJ2-1; tentatively, D is TRBD1 (6 bases). This CDR3 reads CTSSLATRGASYNEQFF. The DNA for the CDR3 is TGTACCAGCAGCTTAGCCACCAGGGGCGCGTCCTACAATGAGCAGTTCTTC.